The 24 T cell receptor beta chains below come from one sample, sequenced in a study of blood T cell repertoires in COVID-19. Assay: immunoSEQ multiplex PCR; the TCRdb copy retains only in-frame clones and omits some. The sample carries roughly 150,000 clones, more than 85% recorded once. Sample: peripheral blood. Receptors originate from a human donor in a cohort sampled during active COVID-19.

A remark on this clone: At one of its ends the junction is not consistent with the germline gene, which may arise from a read error. V and J are TRBV7-9 and TRBJ2-7; 14 bases align to TRBD2. The CDR3 runs 13 residues. In germline, CDR1 is SEHNR, CDR2 FQNEAQ (reference sequence). This CDR3 is CASSYSGLAGVDF. The CDR3 DNA reads as TGTGCCAGCAGCTATTCGGGACTAGCGGGAGTAGACTTC.

J is TRBJ2-7 and V is TRBV28, with TRBD1 identical over 8 bases. The CDR3 has 14 amino acids. Trimming at V came to 10 bases and at J to 3 bases, leaving 11 bases not matched to a gene. Germline CDR1 MDHEN, CDR2 SYDVKM. The CDR3 reads CAISGTGQNYEQYF. For the CDR3, the DNA is TGTGCCATCTCAGGGACAGGTCAAAACTACGAGCAGTACTTC.

The chain joins TRBV11-1 to TRBJ1-1; 7 bases are a match to TRBD1. V was pared by 1 base and J by 11 bases, with 13 bases of the junction left unmatched. Germline-derived CDR1 and CDR2 are SGHAT and FQDESV (reference sequence). The CDR3 covers 15 residues. The CDR3 is CASSLGQGGFLQAFF. The CDR3 DNA sequence: TGTGCCAGCAGCTTAGGACAGGGAGGCTTTCTTCAGGCTTTCTTT. Combining the CDR3 with reference TRBV11-1 and TRBJ1-1 gives the whole variable domain EAEVAQSPRYKITEKSQAVAFWCDPISGHATLYWYRQILGQGPELLVQFQDESVVDDSQLPKDRFSAERLKGVDSTLKIQPAELGDSAMYLCASSLGQGGFLQAFFGQGTRLTVV.

In DNA form, the CDR3 reads TGTGCCAGCAGCCAAGCGGGGGGAGAGACCCAGTACTTC. Translating gives CASSQAGGETQYF. This rearrangement joins TRBV4-2 to TRBJ2-5, with TRBD2 matching over 7 bases. V trimming: 1 base; J trimming: 4 bases; junction bases outside the gene matches: 0. This CDR3 has 13 residues. The germline V gene encodes CDR1 LGHNA and CDR2 YNFKEQ.

V and J are TRBV7-2 and TRBJ2-5; tentatively, D is TRBD1 (5 bases). V lost 0 bases to trimming and J lost 7 bases, with 15 bases between them. The CDR3 extends over 15 amino acids. CDR1 is SGHTA, CDR2 FQGNSA, per germline. In nucleotides, the CDR3 is TGTGCCAGCAGCTTAGCCGGACCCACCCAGGGGACCCAGTACTTC. Translating it yields CASSLAGPTQGTQYF.

The chain links TRBV4-1 to TRBJ2-7, with 14 bases that match TRBD2. The germline gives CDR1 MGHRA, CDR2 YSYEKL. The CDR3 is 21 amino acids. J lost 2 bases, V lost 4 bases, and 19 bases had no gene match. CDR3 protein: CASSRNPMGLAGVSGTYEQYF. CDR3 sequence (DNA): TGCGCCAGCAGCCGAAACCCAATGGGACTAGCGGGAGTCTCTGGAACCTACGAGCAGTACTTC.

This chain connects TRBV9 to TRBJ2-2, with 9 bases identical to TRBD2. The length of the CDR3 is 15 residues. With 2 bases clipped from V and 5 bases from J, the junction kept 4 bases outside the gene matches. Germline loops: CDR1 SGDLS, CDR2 YYNGEE. The CDR3 coding sequence is TGTGCCAGCAGCGTGAGAAGCGGGGGGACCGGGGAGCTGTTTTTT. This codes for CASSVRSGGTGELFF.

V and J are TRBV28 and TRBJ2-7; 9 bases are a match to TRBD1. Germline V CDR1 and CDR2: MDHEN, SYDVKM. The CDR3 loop spans 13 amino acids. V gave up 7 bases and J gave up 4 bases; unmatched junction bases: 5. DNA of the CDR3: TGTGCCAGCACCCTGGGACAGGGATACGAGCAGTACTTC. Translated: CASTLGQGYEQYF.

V gene TRBV6-5 combines with J gene TRBJ1-6, with 7 nucleotides matching TRBD1. Trimming cost V 6 bases and J 7 bases; bases outside gene matches: 6. The CDR3 is made up of 14 amino acids. Germline V gene sequence: CDR1 MNHEY, CDR2 SVGAGI. The CDR3 coding sequence is TGTGCCAGCAGCCCAGGGACAGCAAATTCACCCCTCCACTTT. As protein: CASSPGTANSPLHF.

The chain employs TRBV3-1 (or the pseudogene TRBV3-2) and TRBJ1-5, with D maybe TRBD1 (6 bases). CDR1 is LGHDT and CDR2 is YNNKEL in the germline V gene (reference sequence). V was trimmed by 1 base and J by 1 base, leaving 11 bases between them. The CDR3 spans 16 residues. CDR3 protein: CASSQGVGASNQPQHF. DNA of the CDR3: TGTGCCAGCAGCCAAGGAGTGGGGGCCAGCAATCAGCCCCAGCATTTT.

This clone came up once. The V gene is TRBV9, the J gene TRBJ2-6, with TRBD1 identical over 7 bases. The CDR3 contains 16 residues. V dropped 4 bases and J dropped 4; count of bases not matched to a gene: 8. From germline, CDR1 is SGDLS and CDR2 YYNGEE. The CDR3 DNA reads TGTGCCAGCAGCACCCGGACAGGTTCCGGGGCCAACGTCCTGACTTTC. This sequence encodes CASSTRTGSGANVLTF.

The chain is built from TRBV30 and TRBJ1-2, with 7 bases identical to TRBD1. CDR1 and CDR2 from the germline V gene are GTSNPN and SVGIG (reference sequence). The length of the CDR3 is 15 residues. V was clipped by 2 bases and J by 7 bases; unmatched bases: 13. CDR3 in DNA: TGTGCCTGGAGTACAACGACAGGGACCCCGTCTGGCTACACCTTC. Its translation: CAWSTTTGTPSGYTF.

The chain recombines TRBV11-2 with TRBJ1-1; 8 nucleotides match TRBD1. J lost 1 base, V lost 5 bases, and 6 bases had no gene match. Germline CDR1 reads SGHAT; CDR2 reads FQNNGV. This CDR3 has 15 amino acids. CDR3 protein: CASSNPTGANTEAFF. Written as DNA, the CDR3 is TGTGCCAGCAGCAACCCGACAGGGGCGAACACTGAAGCTTTCTTT.

The V gene is TRBV23-1, the J gene TRBJ1-2; a possible D gene is TRBD1 (6 bases). TRBV23-1 has ORF status, its function being uncertain. V was clipped by 0 bases and J by 4 bases, with 21 bases between them. The CDR3 contains 18 residues. This chain's CDR3 is CASSQSDPGHGGGYGYTF. CDR3 DNA: TGCGCCAGCAGTCAATCGGATCCGGGACACGGGGGGGGCTATGGCTACACCTTC.

This clone was counted a single time. The chain uses TRBV23-1 and TRBJ1-4; D possibly corresponds to TRBD1 (5 bases). TRBV23-1 has ORF status, its function being uncertain. The CDR3 is 17 residues long. V was cut by 4 bases and J by 8 bases, with 23 bases left in between. CDR3 sequence (DNA): TGCGCCAGCAGTCCTCAATCGGTGGACATTGGTCCGGAAAAACTGTTTTTT. Its protein is CASSPQSVDIGPEKLFF.

This clone was detected only once. This rearrangement joins TRBV11-2 to TRBJ2-1; 11 bases align to TRBD2. CDR3 length: 16 amino acids. Per the germline V gene, CDR1 is SGHAT and CDR2 is FQNNGV. The J segment lost 4 bases and the V segment lost 5 bases, leaving 7 bases of the junction unmatched. The CDR3 here is CASSAGLAGDYNEQFF. The DNA for the CDR3 is TGTGCCAGCAGCGCCGGACTAGCGGGTGATTACAATGAGCAGTTCTTC.

J is TRBJ1-2 and V is TRBV7-9, with a tentative D call TRBD1 (5 bases). With 1 base removed from V and 4 bases from J, the gap between germline ends came to 13 bases. This CDR3 region has 15 residues. Germline V lookup: CDR1 SEHNR, CDR2 FQNEAQ (reference sequence). The CDR3 spells CASSLGQGGGYGYTF. For the CDR3, the DNA is TGTGCCAGCAGCTTAGGCCAGGGAGGCGGCTATGGCTACACCTTC.

The gene calls are TRBV28 and TRBJ2-3; the D gene is possibly TRBD1 (5 bases). CDR3 size: 14 residues. From germline, CDR1 is MDHEN and CDR2 SYDVKM. With 6 bases removed from V and 3 bases from J, the gap between germline ends came to 13 bases. CDR3 sequence reads: CASSGRGRTDTQYF. CDR3 coding DNA: TGTGCCAGCAGCGGAAGGGGAAGAACAGATACGCAGTATTTT.

The chain combines TRBV9 with TRBJ1-1; no clear D. The CDR3 has 13 residues. The V end lost 0 bases, the J end lost 4 bases, and 7 bases lay between the germline ends. The germline CDR1 and CDR2 sequences are SGDLS and YYNGEE. The CDR3, as DNA: TGTGCCAGCAGCGTAGTGCGTGGCACTGAAGCTTTCTTT. Amino acids: CASSVVRGTEAFF.

The CDR3 protein is CAWMLGTSFYNEQFF. The CDR3 nucleotides read TGTGCCTGGATGCTCGGGACTAGCTTCTACAATGAGCAGTTCTTC. This chain links TRBV30 with TRBJ2-1; 9 nucleotides line up with TRBD2. In germline, CDR1 is GTSNPN, CDR2 SVGIG (reference sequence). The CDR3 runs to 15 residues. Unmatched junction bases numbered 7, after V lost 4 bases and J lost 3 bases.

The V call is TRBV7-2, the J call TRBJ2-3; 8 bases map to TRBD2. With V trimmed by 4 bases and J by 1 base, 10 bases remained unmatched. The CDR3 spans 17 residues. Per the germline V gene, CDR1 is SGHTA and CDR2 is FQGNSA. CDR3 in amino acids: CASSSRGGLRGTDTQYF. DNA for the CDR3: TGTGCCAGCAGCTCTCGGGGGGGCCTTCGCGGCACAGATACGCAGTATTTT.

This chain uses TRBV28 with TRBJ1-2, with 10 bases fitting TRBD1. This CDR3 comprises 17 residues. The J segment lost 5 bases and the V segment lost 4 bases, leaving 13 bases of the junction unmatched. Germline CDR1 and CDR2: MDHEN and SYDVKM. The CDR3 region has the DNA TGTGCCAGCAGTTCCCATATGGGGACAGGGGTAAAATATGGCTACACCTTC. Amino acids: CASSSHMGTGVKYGYTF.

The V gene is TRBV7-9, the J gene TRBJ1-4; TRBD1 matches 9 bases. CDR1 and CDR2 (germline): SEHNR, FQNEAQ (reference sequence). This CDR3 region has 14 residues. With 5 bases clipped from V and 8 bases from J, the junction kept 6 bases outside the gene matches. CDR3 residues: CASSNRGLGEKLFF. Here the CDR3 DNA reads TGTGCCAGCAGCAACAGGGGGCTGGGAGAAAAACTGTTTTTT. Drawing the rest from reference TRBV7-9 and TRBJ1-4, the complete variable domain is DTGVSQNPRHKITKRGQNVTFRCDPISEHNRLYWYRQTLGQGPEFLTYFQNEAQLEKSRLLSDRFSAERPKGSFSTLEIQRTEQGDSAMYLCASSNRGLGEKLFFGSGTQLSVL.

The J gene is TRBJ2-7, the V gene TRBV19, with 12 nucleotides matching TRBD1. Germline V gene lookup returns CDR1 LNHDA and CDR2 SQIVND (reference sequence). V lost 3 bases to trimming and J lost 6 bases; unmatched junction nucleotides: 6. This CDR3 has 15 residues. The CDR3 DNA reads as TGTGCCAGTAGTATCGCGGGACAGGGGGCCCTCGAGCAGTACTTC. Its protein product is CASSIAGQGALEQYF. Full variable domain (remainder filled in from reference TRBV19 and TRBJ2-7): DGGITQSPKYLFRKEGQNVTLSCEQNLNHDAMYWYRQDPGQGLRLIYYSQIVNDFQKGDIAEGYSVSREKKESFPLTVTSAQKNPTAFYLCASSIAGQGALEQYFGPGTRLTVT.